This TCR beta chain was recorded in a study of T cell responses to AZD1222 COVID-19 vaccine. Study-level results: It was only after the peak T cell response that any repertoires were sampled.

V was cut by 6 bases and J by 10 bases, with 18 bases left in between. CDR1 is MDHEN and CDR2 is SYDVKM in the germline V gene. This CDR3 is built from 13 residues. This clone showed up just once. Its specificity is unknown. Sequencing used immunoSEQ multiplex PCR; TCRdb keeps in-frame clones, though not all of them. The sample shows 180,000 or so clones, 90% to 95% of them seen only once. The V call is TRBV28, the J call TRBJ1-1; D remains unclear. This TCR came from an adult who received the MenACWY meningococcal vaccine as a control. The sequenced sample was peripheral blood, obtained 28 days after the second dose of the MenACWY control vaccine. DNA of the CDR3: TGTGCCAGCAGCCCCGCCTTAGCCCTAGCAGCTTTCTTT. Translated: CASSPALALAAFF.